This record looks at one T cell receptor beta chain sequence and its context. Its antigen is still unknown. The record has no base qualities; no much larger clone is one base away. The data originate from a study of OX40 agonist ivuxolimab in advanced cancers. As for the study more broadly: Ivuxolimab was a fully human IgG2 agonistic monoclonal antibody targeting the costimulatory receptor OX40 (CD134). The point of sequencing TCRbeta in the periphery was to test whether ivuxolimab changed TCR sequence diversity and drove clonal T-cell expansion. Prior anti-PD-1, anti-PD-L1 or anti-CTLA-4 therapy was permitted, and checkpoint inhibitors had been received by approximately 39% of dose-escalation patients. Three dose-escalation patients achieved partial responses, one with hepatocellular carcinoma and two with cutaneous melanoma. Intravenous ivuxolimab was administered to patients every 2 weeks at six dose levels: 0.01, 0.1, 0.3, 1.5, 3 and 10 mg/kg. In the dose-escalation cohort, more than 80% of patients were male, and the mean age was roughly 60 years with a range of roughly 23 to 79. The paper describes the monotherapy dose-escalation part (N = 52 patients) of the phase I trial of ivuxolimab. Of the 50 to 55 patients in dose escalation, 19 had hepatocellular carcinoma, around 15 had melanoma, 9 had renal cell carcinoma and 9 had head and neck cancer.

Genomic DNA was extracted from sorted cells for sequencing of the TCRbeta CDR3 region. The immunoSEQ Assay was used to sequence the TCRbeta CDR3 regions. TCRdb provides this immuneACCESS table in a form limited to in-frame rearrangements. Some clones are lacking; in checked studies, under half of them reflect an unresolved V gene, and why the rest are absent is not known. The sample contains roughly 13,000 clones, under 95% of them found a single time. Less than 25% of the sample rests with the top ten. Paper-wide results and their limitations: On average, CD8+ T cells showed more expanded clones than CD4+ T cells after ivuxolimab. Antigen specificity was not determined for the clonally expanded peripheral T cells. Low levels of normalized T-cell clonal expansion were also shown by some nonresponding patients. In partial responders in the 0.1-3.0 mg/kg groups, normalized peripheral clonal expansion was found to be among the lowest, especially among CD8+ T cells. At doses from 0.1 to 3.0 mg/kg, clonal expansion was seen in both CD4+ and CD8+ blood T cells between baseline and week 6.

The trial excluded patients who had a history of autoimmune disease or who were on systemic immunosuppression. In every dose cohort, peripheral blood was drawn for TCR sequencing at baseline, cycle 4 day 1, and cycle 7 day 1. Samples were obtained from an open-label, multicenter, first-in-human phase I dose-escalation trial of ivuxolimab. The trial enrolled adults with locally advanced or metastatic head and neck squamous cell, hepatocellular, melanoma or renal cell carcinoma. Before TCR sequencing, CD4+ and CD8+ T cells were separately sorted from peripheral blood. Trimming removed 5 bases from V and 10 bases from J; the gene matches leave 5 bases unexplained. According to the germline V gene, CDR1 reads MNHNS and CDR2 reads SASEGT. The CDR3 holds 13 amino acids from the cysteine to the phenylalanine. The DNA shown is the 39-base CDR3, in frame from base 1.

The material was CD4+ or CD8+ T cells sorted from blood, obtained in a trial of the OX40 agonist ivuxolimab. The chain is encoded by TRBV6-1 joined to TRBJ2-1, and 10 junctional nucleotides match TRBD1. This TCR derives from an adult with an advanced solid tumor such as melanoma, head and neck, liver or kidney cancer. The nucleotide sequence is TGTGCCAGCAGTCCTGGGACAGGGGACGAGCAGTTCTTC. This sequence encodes CASSPGTGDEQFF.